This T cell receptor (beta chain) was profiled in a study of vaccination effects on CD4 cells after COVID-19. About the study: Ahead of sequencing, the ViraFEST assay grew antigen-specific CD4+ T cells using viral peptide pools.

A note on this clone: Its cognate antigen is unknown.

Some clones are missing from TCRdb's copy, which holds only in-frame ones; the method was immunoSEQ multiplex PCR. This sample has about 40,000 clones; approximately 70% occur once, and the top ten carry about 7.7%. Germline-derived CDR1 and CDR2 are SGHTA and FQGNSA. The V gene lost 6 bases and the J gene lost 5 bases, with 16 bases spanning the gap. The CDR3 contains 15 residues. Broader study findings: Limitations: small convalescent group and missing early post-infection timepoints.

Subsequent to a culture period of about ten days, CD4+ T cells were isolated. Participants got two doses of BNT162b2 or mRNA-1273 vaccine. Neither prior SARS-CoV-2 infection nor positive nucleocapsid antibodies were present in the vaccine recipients. This clonotype was obtained from a human donor who received a COVID-19 vaccine. The gene calls are TRBV7-2 and TRBJ1-4; D ambiguous. Sample: CD4+ T cells from PBMCs cultured without peptide, taken after COVID-19 vaccination. CDR3 region: CASSPEGKRNEKLFF. CDR3 nucleotide sequence: TGTGCCAGCAGTCCCGAAGGGAAGCGAAATGAAAAACTGTTTTTT.